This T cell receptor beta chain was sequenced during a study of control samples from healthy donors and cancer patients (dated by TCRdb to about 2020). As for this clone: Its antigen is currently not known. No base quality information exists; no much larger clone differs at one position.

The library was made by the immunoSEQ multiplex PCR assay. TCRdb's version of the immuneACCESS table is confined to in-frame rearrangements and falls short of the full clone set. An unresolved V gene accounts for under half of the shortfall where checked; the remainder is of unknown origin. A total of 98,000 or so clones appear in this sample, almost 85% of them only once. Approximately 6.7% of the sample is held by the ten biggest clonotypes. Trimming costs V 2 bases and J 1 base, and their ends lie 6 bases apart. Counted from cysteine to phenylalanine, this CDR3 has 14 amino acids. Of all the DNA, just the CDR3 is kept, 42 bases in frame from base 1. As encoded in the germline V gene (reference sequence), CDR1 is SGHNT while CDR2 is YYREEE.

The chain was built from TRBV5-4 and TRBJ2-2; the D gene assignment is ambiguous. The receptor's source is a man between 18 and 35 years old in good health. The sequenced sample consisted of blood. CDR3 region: CASSLRRNTGELFF. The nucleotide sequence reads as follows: TGTGCCAGCAGCTTACGGAGGAACACCGGGGAGCTGTTTTTT.